The rows below give T cell receptor beta chains drawn from one sample of a study of T cell responses to AZD1222 COVID-19 vaccine. The assay was immunoSEQ multiplex PCR, and TCRdb's table has in-frame clones only and misses some. The sample has 90,000 to 110,000 clones; approximately 90% are singletons. Sequences were derived from peripheral blood, sampled on day 0 of AZD1222 vaccination. The source is an adult in good health. The CDR3 runs from the conserved cysteine through the conserved F or W. The D gene is left open where the match is weak. Some rows have no size entry. The others give once, few or many, or a class for an expanded clone.

j_call: TRBJ1-5
clone_size: .
d_call: .
cdr3_length: 15
v_call: TRBV6-1
cdr3_aa: CASSERWQGNQPQHF
cdr3_nt: TGTGCCAGCAGTGAACGGTGGCAGGGCAATCAGCCCCAGCATTTT

j_call: TRBJ2-1
clone_size: .
d_call: .
cdr3_length: 16
v_call: TRBV7-2
cdr3_aa: CASSQPGPRGYNEQFF
cdr3_nt: TGTGCCAGCAGCCAACCGGGCCCTAGGGGATACAATGAGCAGTTCTTC

j_call: TRBJ2-1
clone_size: .
d_call: TRBD2
cdr3_length: 15
v_call: TRBV9
cdr3_aa: CASSFESGGNNEQFF
cdr3_nt: TGTGCCAGCAGCTTCGAGTCGGGAGGGAACAATGAGCAGTTCTTC

j_call: TRBJ2-1
clone_size: .
d_call: TRBD2
cdr3_length: 16
v_call: TRBV7-8
cdr3_aa: CASSLVPGRAYNEQFF
cdr3_nt: TGTGCCAGCAGCTTAGTGCCCGGGAGGGCCTACAATGAGCAGTTCTTC

j_call: TRBJ2-5
clone_size: .
d_call: .
cdr3_length: 13
v_call: TRBV13
cdr3_aa: CASSLGSGETQYF
cdr3_nt: TGTGCCAGCAGCTTGGGCAGTGGGGAGACCCAGTACTTC

j_call: TRBJ1-2
clone_size: .
d_call: TRBD1
cdr3_length: 14
v_call: TRBV28
cdr3_aa: CASSAGTANYGYTF
cdr3_nt: TGTGCCAGCAGTGCCGGGACAGCTAACTATGGCTACACCTTC

j_call: TRBJ1-5
clone_size: .
d_call: .
cdr3_length: 16
v_call: TRBV28
cdr3_aa: CASSHAWGAAGQPQHF
cdr3_nt: TGTGCCAGCAGTCATGCGTGGGGGGCCGCGGGTCAGCCCCAGCATTTT

j_call: TRBJ2-1
clone_size: .
d_call: TRBD2
cdr3_length: 15
v_call: TRBV5-4
cdr3_aa: CASGYGTSVIYEQFF
cdr3_nt: TGTGCCAGCGGCTATGGGACTAGCGTTATCTATGAGCAGTTCTTC

j_call: TRBJ1-4
clone_size: .
d_call: TRBD1
cdr3_length: 17
v_call: TRBV19
cdr3_aa: CASSIITAGQGSEKLFF
cdr3_nt: TGTGCCAGTAGTATAATCACGGCGGGACAGGGAAGTGAAAAACTGTTTTTT

j_call: TRBJ1-2
clone_size: .
d_call: .
cdr3_length: 13
v_call: TRBV6-5
cdr3_aa: CASSYEWGYGYTF
cdr3_nt: TGTGCCAGCAGTTACGAGTGGGGCTATGGCTACACCTTC

j_call: TRBJ2-1
clone_size: .
d_call: TRBD2
cdr3_length: 19
v_call: TRBV6-2/TRBV6-3
cdr3_aa: CASSRGLAGGRSSYNEQFF
cdr3_nt: TGTGCCAGCAGCCGAGGACTAGCGGGAGGCCGAAGCTCCTACAATGAGCAGTTCTTC

j_call: TRBJ2-7
clone_size: .
d_call: .
cdr3_length: 15
v_call: TRBV7-2
cdr3_aa: CASSLSSGSSYEQYF
cdr3_nt: TGTGCCAGCAGCTTGAGTTCCGGGAGCTCCTACGAGCAGTACTTC

j_call: TRBJ1-2
clone_size: .
d_call: TRBD1
cdr3_length: 11
v_call: TRBV12-3/TRBV12-4
cdr3_aa: CASRTGFGYTF
cdr3_nt: TGTGCCAGCAGGACAGGGTTTGGCTACACCTTC

j_call: TRBJ2-3
clone_size: few
d_call: TRBD2
cdr3_length: 15
v_call: TRBV28
cdr3_aa: CASMSGGRLTDTQYF
cdr3_nt: TGTGCCAGCATGAGCGGGGGGCGTTTAACAGATACGCAGTATTTT

j_call: TRBJ1-5
clone_size: .
d_call: .
cdr3_length: 14
v_call: TRBV7-8
cdr3_aa: CASSLAHSNQPQHF
cdr3_nt: TGTGCCAGCAGCTTGGCCCATAGCAATCAGCCCCAGCATTTT

j_call: TRBJ2-1
clone_size: .
d_call: .
cdr3_length: 14
v_call: TRBV19
cdr3_aa: CASVSGAEGNEQFF
cdr3_nt: TGTGCCAGTGTTTCCGGGGCGGAGGGGAATGAGCAGTTCTTC

j_call: TRBJ1-1
clone_size: .
d_call: TRBD1
cdr3_length: 14
v_call: TRBV27
cdr3_aa: CASSGGQGDTEAFF
cdr3_nt: TGTGCCAGCAGTGGGGGACAGGGCGACACTGAAGCTTTCTTT

j_call: TRBJ1-2
clone_size: .
d_call: TRBD1
cdr3_length: 14
v_call: TRBV5-1
cdr3_aa: CASSRDRANYGYTF
cdr3_nt: TGCGCCAGCAGCAGGGACAGGGCCAACTATGGCTACACCTTC

j_call: TRBJ1-1
clone_size: .
d_call: .
cdr3_length: 13
v_call: TRBV4-3
cdr3_aa: CASSQDLYTEAFF
cdr3_nt: TGCGCCAGCAGCCAAGACTTGTACACTGAAGCTTTCTTT

j_call: TRBJ1-6
clone_size: .
d_call: .
cdr3_length: 13
v_call: TRBV2
cdr3_aa: CASSAGQTSPLHF
cdr3_nt: TGTGCCAGCAGTGCTGGACAGACTTCACCCCTCCACTTT

j_call: TRBJ2-3
clone_size: .
d_call: TRBD2
cdr3_length: 14
v_call: TRBV29-1
cdr3_aa: CSAGRTSGGDTQYF
cdr3_nt: TGCAGCGCGGGAAGGACTAGCGGGGGAGATACGCAGTATTTT

j_call: TRBJ2-7
clone_size: .
d_call: .
cdr3_length: 14
v_call: TRBV5-1
cdr3_aa: CASSLVTKLGEQYF
cdr3_nt: TGCGCCAGCAGCTTGGTGACTAAGCTGGGAGAGCAGTACTTC

j_call: TRBJ1-5
clone_size: .
d_call: .
cdr3_length: 14
v_call: TRBV10-3
cdr3_aa: CAIQGTGSNQPQHF
cdr3_nt: TGTGCCATTCAGGGGACGGGGAGCAATCAGCCCCAGCATTTT

j_call: TRBJ1-1
clone_size: .
d_call: .
cdr3_length: 12
v_call: TRBV29-1
cdr3_aa: CSGQGLNTEAFF
cdr3_nt: TGCAGCGGCCAAGGACTGAACACTGAAGCTTTCTTT

j_call: TRBJ2-3
clone_size: .
d_call: .
cdr3_length: 12
v_call: TRBV11-2
cdr3_aa: CASNMGTDTQYF
cdr3_nt: TGTGCCAGCAACATGGGTACAGATACGCAGTATTTT

j_call: TRBJ2-1
clone_size: once
d_call: .
cdr3_length: 12
v_call: TRBV19
cdr3_aa: CASSIVGNEQFF
cdr3_nt: TGTGCCAGTAGTATAGTTGGGAATGAGCAGTTCTTC

j_call: TRBJ1-4
clone_size: .
d_call: .
cdr3_length: 15
v_call: TRBV15
cdr3_aa: CATSRRQVDYEKLFF
cdr3_nt: TGTGCCACCAGTAGAAGACAGGTAGATTATGAAAAACTGTTTTTT

j_call: TRBJ2-4
clone_size: .
d_call: TRBD2
cdr3_length: 16
v_call: TRBV3-1/TRBV3-2
cdr3_aa: CASSPLAGLAKNIQYF
cdr3_nt: TGTGCCAGCAGCCCCTTAGCGGGTCTAGCCAAAAACATTCAGTACTTC

j_call: TRBJ1-6
clone_size: once
d_call: .
cdr3_length: 14
v_call: TRBV19
cdr3_aa: CASSIDPWNSPLHF
cdr3_nt: TGTGCCAGTAGTATAGACCCCTGGAATTCACCCCTCCACTTT

j_call: TRBJ1-2
clone_size: .
d_call: TRBD1
cdr3_length: 11
v_call: TRBV3-1/TRBV3-2
cdr3_aa: CASSQGNRGTF
cdr3_nt: TGTGCCAGCAGCCAAGGGAACAGGGGCACCTTC

j_call: TRBJ2-3
clone_size: .
d_call: .
cdr3_length: 12
v_call: TRBV3-1/TRBV3-2
cdr3_aa: CASSHLGGTQYF
cdr3_nt: TGTGCCAGCAGCCACCTGGGGGGTACGCAGTATTTT

j_call: TRBJ2-3
clone_size: .
d_call: TRBD1
cdr3_length: 12
v_call: TRBV7-3
cdr3_aa: CASSLGQGPQYF
cdr3_nt: TGTGCCAGCAGCCTAGGACAGGGTCCCCAGTATTTT

j_call: TRBJ2-1
clone_size: .
d_call: .
cdr3_length: 16
v_call: TRBV19
cdr3_aa: CASSIVGGVGGDEQFF
cdr3_nt: TGTGCCAGTAGTATAGTCGGGGGAGTAGGCGGGGATGAGCAGTTCTTC

j_call: TRBJ1-1
clone_size: .
d_call: TRBD1
cdr3_length: 15
v_call: TRBV6-2/TRBV6-3
cdr3_aa: CASSYPRTGRTEAFF
cdr3_nt: TGTGCCAGCAGTTACCCACGGACAGGGCGAACTGAAGCTTTCTTT

j_call: TRBJ1-3
clone_size: .
d_call: .
cdr3_length: 17
v_call: TRBV15
cdr3_aa: CATSRDSDPGTGNTIYF
cdr3_nt: TGTGCCACCAGCAGAGATTCAGACCCTGGTACTGGAAACACCATATATTTT

j_call: TRBJ2-7
clone_size: .
d_call: TRBD2
cdr3_length: 17
v_call: TRBV5-1
cdr3_aa: CASSLGIAGGPPYEQYF
cdr3_nt: TGCGCCAGCAGCTTGGGAATTGCGGGAGGGCCTCCGTACGAGCAGTACTTC

j_call: TRBJ1-1
clone_size: .
d_call: TRBD1
cdr3_length: 13
v_call: TRBV10-3
cdr3_aa: CAINRGQDTEAFF
cdr3_nt: TGTGCCATCAACAGGGGGCAAGATACTGAAGCTTTCTTT

j_call: TRBJ2-1
clone_size: .
d_call: .
cdr3_length: 17
v_call: TRBV4-2
cdr3_aa: CASSQFMGGLLYNEQFF
cdr3_nt: TGTGCCAGCAGCCAGTTCATGGGGGGACTTCTCTACAATGAGCAGTTCTTC

j_call: TRBJ1-2
clone_size: .
d_call: TRBD1
cdr3_length: 16
v_call: TRBV9
cdr3_aa: CASSVDLGQVGDGYTF
cdr3_nt: TGTGCCAGCAGCGTAGACCTAGGACAGGTTGGGGATGGCTACACCTTC

j_call: TRBJ1-2
clone_size: .
d_call: .
cdr3_length: 15
v_call: TRBV21-1
cdr3_aa: CASSVEQGAGYGYTF
cdr3_nt: TGTGCCAGCAGCGTCGAACAGGGGGCGGGATATGGCTACACCTTC

j_call: TRBJ1-4
clone_size: .
d_call: TRBD1
cdr3_length: 14
v_call: TRBV7-9
cdr3_aa: CASNLGTGVEKLFF
cdr3_nt: TGTGCCAGCAACCTCGGGACAGGGGTCGAAAAACTGTTTTTT

j_call: TRBJ1-2
clone_size: few
d_call: .
cdr3_length: 14
v_call: TRBV18
cdr3_aa: CASSPPTESYGYTF
cdr3_nt: TGTGCCAGCTCACCCCCGACGGAGAGCTATGGCTACACCTTC